Detailed here is one T cell receptor beta chain. This sequence may be a read error, since a much larger clone differs from it by one base. These data come from a study of blood T cells in healthy people across ages. In the study overall: Template switching captured about one barcoded beta molecule per two T cells.

Sample-barcoded 5' priming and a J-beta primer mix drove a second PCR of about 7 to 12 cycles. A tag from a template-switch adaptor with 12 random nucleotides marked each cDNA molecule. TCRdb re-called the 5' RACE reads with MiXCR, one entry per CDR3 protein. The sample yields over a million distinct CDR3 sequences, 40% to 50% seen once. Those donating, healthy Caucasian individuals from Russia, were aged 6 to 90. This TCR derives from a woman aged 60-75 years in good health. The sequenced sample was blood.

Here the CDR3 DNA reads TGTGTCAGCAGCTTAGAACTAGCGGGAGGGGTAAATGAGCAGTTCTTC. It codes for CVSSLELAGGVNEQFF. V usage is TRBV11-1 and J usage is TRBJ2-1; TRBD2 matches at 13 bases. Germline V CDR1 and CDR2: SGHAT, FQDESV (reference sequence). The CDR3 covers 16 residues.